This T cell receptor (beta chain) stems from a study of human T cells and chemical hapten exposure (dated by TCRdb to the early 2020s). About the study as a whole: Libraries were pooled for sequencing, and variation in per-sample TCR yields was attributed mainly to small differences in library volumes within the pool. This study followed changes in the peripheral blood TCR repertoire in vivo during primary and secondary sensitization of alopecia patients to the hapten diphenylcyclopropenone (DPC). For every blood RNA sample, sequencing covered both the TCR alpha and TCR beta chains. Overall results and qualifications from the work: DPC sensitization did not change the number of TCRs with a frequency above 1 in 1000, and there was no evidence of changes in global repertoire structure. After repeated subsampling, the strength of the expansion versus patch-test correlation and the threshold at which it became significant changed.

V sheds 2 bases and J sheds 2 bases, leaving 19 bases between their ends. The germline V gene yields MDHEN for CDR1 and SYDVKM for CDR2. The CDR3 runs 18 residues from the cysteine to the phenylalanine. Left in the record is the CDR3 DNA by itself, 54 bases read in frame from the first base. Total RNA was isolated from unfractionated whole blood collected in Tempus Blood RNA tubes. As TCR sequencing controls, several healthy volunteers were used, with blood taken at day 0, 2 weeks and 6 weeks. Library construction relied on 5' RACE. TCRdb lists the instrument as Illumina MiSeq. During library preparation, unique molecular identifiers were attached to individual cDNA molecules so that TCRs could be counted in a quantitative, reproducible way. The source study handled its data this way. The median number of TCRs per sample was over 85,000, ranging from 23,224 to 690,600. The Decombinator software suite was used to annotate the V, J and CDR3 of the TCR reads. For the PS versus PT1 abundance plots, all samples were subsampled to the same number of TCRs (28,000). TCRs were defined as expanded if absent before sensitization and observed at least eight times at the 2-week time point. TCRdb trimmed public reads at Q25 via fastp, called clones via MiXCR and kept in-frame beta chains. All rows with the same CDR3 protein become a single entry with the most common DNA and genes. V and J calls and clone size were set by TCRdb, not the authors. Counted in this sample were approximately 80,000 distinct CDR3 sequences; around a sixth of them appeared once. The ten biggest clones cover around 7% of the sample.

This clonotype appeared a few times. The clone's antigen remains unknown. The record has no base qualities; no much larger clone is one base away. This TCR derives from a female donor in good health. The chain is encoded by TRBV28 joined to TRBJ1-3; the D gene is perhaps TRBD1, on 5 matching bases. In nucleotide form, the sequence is TGTGCCAGCAGTTTAGGGCCCTCGGGGGGAAGGGCTGGAAACACCATATATTTT. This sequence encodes CASSLGPSGGRAGNTIYF.